This T cell receptor (beta chain) came from a study of cytomegalovirus exposure and HLA in healthy donors. At the level of the study: Early release data held around 82 million unique TCRs from HLA-typed donors. The study's findings and limits: Many donors carried some public TCRs, although rarity characterized most TCR sequences.

The length of the CDR3 is 14 residues. CDR1 is SSHAT and CDR2 is FNYEAQ in the germline V gene (reference sequence). A multiplex PCR was run with 60 Vbeta primers and 13 Jbeta primers. Profiled with immunoSEQ multiplex PCR; TCRdb holds only in-frame clones, not every one. The sample contains about 180,000 clones, roughly 77% of which appear only once. Remarks on this clone: Antigen specificity is unknown. One junction end does not reproduce the germline sequence, and a read error may be involved.

Specimen: PBMCs. The TCR was taken from a woman aged 30 to 39 in good health and CMV-seronegative. The rearrangement joins TRBV7-7 to TRBJ2-5, with 8 nucleotides matching TRBD2. CDR3 amino acids: CASRLLAVQETQYF. The CDR3 DNA reads as TGTGCTAGCAGGCTACTAGCGGTCCAAGAGACCCAGTACTTC.